This T cell receptor (beta chain) emerged from a study of cytomegalovirus exposure and HLA in healthy donors (dated by TCRdb to 2016 to 2017). Regarding the complete study: An earlier analysis of 587 of the donors reported more than 250 Gb of sequence data and 117 million unique TCR beta sequences from 190 million or so T cells. Typing coverage differed by locus: A, B, C, DRB1 and DQB1 were typed in roughly 620-640 donors, DQA1 in 522, DPA1 in around 580, and DPB1 in roughly 450. On average, approximately 250,000 unique TCR beta nucleotide sequences were sequenced per donor among about 400 genotyped donors of the cohort, with roughly 18% of those sequences being non-productive. A later genetic analysis used genome-wide SNP genotypes for about three fifths of the 666 donors, treating that subset as a discovery cohort. HLA typing included class I and class II loci at four-digit resolution. Every discovery cohort repertoire had been produced on one sequencing platform. The aim of the study was to test whether cataloging public T cell receptors could identify signatures of past pathogen exposure. The study combined high-throughput TCR immunosequencing, statistical association of individual TCRs with disease status, and machine learning to predict cytomegalovirus infection status. Four or five DR-DQ haplotypes were treated as single units for association and clustering because of strong linkage in the cohort. The study used immunosequencing to profile the T cell repertoires of around 600 subjects and linked those repertoires to cytomegalovirus serostatus. An earlier analysis of 587 of the donors used high-throughput TCR beta sequencing to judge whether each TCR beta V gene segment behaved as functional or pseudogenic. An early release that covered around 590 HLA-typed donors contained around 330 gigabases of sequencing data and approximately 85 million unique TCR sequences. Donor age, sex, ethnicity and CMV serostatus were compiled together with the repertoire data. In a later analysis, previously published TCR beta repertoires from 550 to 750 donors were re-analyzed and high-resolution HLA genotyping was added so that TCR occurrence patterns could be studied. Along with the roughly 670-subject first cohort, a separate validation cohort of around 110 different subjects was used. The later analysis used no new phenotypic data to find candidate immune exposures, relying instead on TCR beta sequences and their occurrence across donors. The genetic ancestry cluster associated with self-reported Caucasian donors included 65% to 90% of the 398 genotyped donors. General conclusions and limits of the study: A later genetic analysis associated a missense DCLRE1C variant with V-gene and J-gene trimming of TCR beta chains, and an independent cohort replicated the association. Because some donors lacked HLA typing at each locus, the association tests relied only on the typed subset. Correlated functional status among segregating V segments might reflect linkage disequilibrium, but an unknown experimental factor could not be ruled out. In an earlier analysis of around 500 of the donors, most TCR beta V segments appeared in productive rearrangements about 90% or about 30% of the time, broadly matching IMGT annotations. The cohort was sequenced for TCR beta chains only, and without alpha or paired-chain data the features that could be detected were limited. A few of the identified cytomegalovirus-associated TCR beta chains were confirmed in vitro to be specific for cytomegalovirus antigens. Presence/absence analyses assumed roughly uniform sequencing depth across donors, an assumption that may not hold. Cytomegalovirus status was reported to be diagnosed by the classifier with high specificity and sensitivity in both the original and validation cohorts. In a later analysis, HLA-associated TCR beta chains were found to be more clonally expanded and to have lower generation probabilities than equally common non-associated chains. In the study, some 180 TCR beta chains were listed as associated with cytomegalovirus. Most TCR sequences were seen in very few donors, while some public TCRs were found in many individuals. According to a later genetic analysis, donors in an Asian-associated ancestry cluster had fewer N-insertions in productive TCRs than the approximately 650-donor mean. Several of the top co-occurrence clusters appeared to be linked to parvovirus B19, influenza, CMV and Epstein-Barr virus, according to a later analysis. Some IMGT-functional V segments, including TRBV6-2 and TRBV6-3, could not be distinguished by the 87-base-pair reads and were therefore excluded. A later analysis found that TCR association rates varied across HLA loci, with DRB1 alleles showing the most associated TCRs and HLA-C alleles the fewest. The sequencing pipeline was judged likely to have produced a cluster of highly shared sequence variants as a technical artifact. A further reported finding was that TCR beta sequences accurately predicted the HLA-A and HLA-B alleles for most subjects in the first cohort. A later analysis associated about 17,000 TCR beta sequences with specific HLA alleles at a false discovery rate of 0.05. According to the authors, the approach could potentially be generalized to other disease states and immunological phenotypes. Around 16 rarely observed V segments, including chromosome 9 orphons, were excluded from the earlier analysis of just under 600 of the donors because counts were too low. Strong co-occurrence of HLA alleles, especially DR and DQ, made assigning TCR associations to individual alleles difficult. According to a later analysis, most CMV-associated TCR beta chains appeared to be HLA-restricted, and the HLA associations seemed to be driven largely by CMV exposure. For the cohort, immune exposure information was limited to CMV serostatus.

Library prep was done by the immunoSEQ multiplex PCR assay. For the multiplex PCR, a mixture combining 60 forward primers for TCR Vbeta segments and 13 reverse primers for TCR Jbeta segments was used. Amplification of the CDR3 region of rearranged TCR beta genes was performed with a multiplex PCR assay on genomic DNA. The Illumina HiSeq System was used to sequence the amplified TCR beta libraries as 87-base-pair reads. In the authors' own workflow: A later analysis counted about 80 million unique TCR beta chains across the 670 or so repertoires, and 10 million to 12 million of these chains were shared by at least two donors. Raw reads were error-corrected and collapsed into unique sequences by a nearest-neighbor algorithm in which closely related sequences were merged to remove PCR and sequencing errors. CDR3 sequences were aligned to IMGT reference sequences to assign V, D and J gene segments. For a sequence to be retained, a match of at least six nucleotides was required to both a V gene segment and a J gene segment. A rearrangement was called productive if the CDR3 had no stop codons and remained in frame with V and J, and every other rearrangement was called non-productive. Following IMGT convention, CDR3 was defined as the stretch from the second conserved V-encoded cysteine to the conserved J-encoded phenylalanine. Sequences without an unambiguous match to a single V gene segment were excluded from the earlier analysis of approximately 560 of the donors. An earlier analysis of 500 to 600 of the donors classified V segments as functional when productive rearrangements were above 56.7% and as segregating when the standard deviation between donors was above 5%. A statistical classification framework was developed to diagnose cytomegalovirus status using the catalog of TCR beta chain sequences. A later analysis assigned V and J genes by comparing TCR nucleotide sequences with IMGT/GENE-DB human TR gene sequences. A later analysis assigned CDR3 sequences and most-parsimonious VDJ recombination scenarios with the TCRdist pipeline. In a later analysis, each TCR beta chain was defined by its CDR3 amino acid sequence together with its V-gene family, and reads without a unique V-gene family were excluded. To address suspected cross-contamination and a sequencing artifact, a later analysis removed 592 highly shared, low-generation-probability nucleotide sequences. In a later analysis, a clonal expansion index was calculated for each public chain from normalized within-repertoire ranks of inferred template counts. In a later analysis, generation probabilities were computed using a VDJ recombination model fitted to out-of-frame rearrangements, and the results were checked against IGoR. A later analysis scored TCR-TCR, TCR-HLA and TCR-CMV co-occurrence with hypergeometric tests, applying a repertoire-size bias correction to TCR pairs. False discovery rates were estimated in a later analysis by permuting HLA or CMV assignments 20 times. In a later analysis, co-occurring TCRs were grouped using DBSCAN, with TCRdist sequence similarity added in when clustering inside HLA-allele-positive subsets. Repertoires with fewer than 30,000 or more than 120,000 public chains were left out of co-occurrence clustering, as were a handful of repertoires with anomalous nucleotide sharing. Held by TCRdb, this immuneACCESS table contains in-frame sequences only and omits some clones. Under half of the omission traces to an unresolved V gene where checked; the cause of the rest is unknown. V, J and clone size derive from that table, while D and trimming were established from the DNA sequence. The table for this sample shows about 70,000 clones. 2% to 2.5% of the sample goes to the ten largest clones.

Regarding this clone: Its antigen remains undetermined.

The cohort consisted of 666 healthy bone marrow donors. Cohort members were all nominally healthy when sampled, although unrecorded immune exposures were likely present. The donor tested CMV seropositive, placing the donor among the 290 or so seropositive members of the cohort. A peripheral blood sample was provided by each donor, and peripheral blood mononuclear cells were used for TCR beta sequencing. Genomic DNA was extracted from the blood cell samples with the Qiagen DNeasy Blood Extraction Kit. From the cysteine up to the phenylalanine, the CDR3 has a length of 15 residues. The sequence is cut down to CDR3 DNA, 45 bases in frame from base 1. CDR1 MNHEY and CDR2 SVGAGI are derived from the germline V gene. The V end gives up 5 bases and the J end 1 base, leaving 6 bases in the junction not matched to a gene.

Rearrangement joined TRBV6-5 to TRBJ2-3, with 7 bases matching TRBD2. The sequence was obtained from a female donor in good health and CMV-seropositive. Sequenced sample: PBMCs. The CDR3 has the sequence CASSGDYGGTDTQYF. The DNA sequence follows: TGTGCCAGCAGTGGGGACTACGGGGGCACAGATACGCAGTATTTT.